This entry is about one T cell receptor (beta chain). Antigen: not known. This record comes from a study of T cell clones after liver transplantation. Overall study context: Three of the eight recipients were HCV-positive; the rest had non-autoimmune, non-viral transplant indications. General study findings and limits: Circulating graft-donor-reactive CD4 TCRbeta sequences fell significantly post-transplant in 5 of 8 subjects.

This CDR3 is built from 11 residues. CDR1 and CDR2 from the germline V gene are SGHDN and FVKESK. The V end lost 1 base, the J end lost 6 bases, and 4 bases lay between the germline ends. TCRdb's copy holds only in-frame clones and misses some; the assay was immunoSEQ multiplex PCR. This sample yields about 72,000 clones, of which around 90% are seen a single time; less than 3.5% belongs to the top ten. The chain is built from TRBV14 and TRBJ2-7; D is uncertain. This clonotype originated in a human donor who received a liver transplant. Specimen: CD4+ T cells from blood, collected before liver transplant. CDR3 region: CASSQVGEQYF. The CDR3 DNA reads TGTGCCAGCAGCCAAGTTGGCGAGCAGTACTTC. The full variable domain, with the rest looked up from reference TRBV14 and TRBJ2-7, is EAGVTQFPSHSVIEKGQTVTLRCDPISGHDNLYWYRRVMGKEIKFLLHFVKESKQDESGMPNNRFLAERTGGTYSTLKVQPAELEDSGVYFCASSQVGEQYFGPGTRLTVT.